Following are 31 T cell receptor beta chains from one sample sequenced in a study of cytomegalovirus exposure and HLA in healthy donors. The PCR made use of 60 Vbeta and 13 Jbeta primers. Assay used: immunoSEQ multiplex PCR; TCRdb lists only in-frame clones, some missing. The sample holds 150,000 to 200,000 clones, about three quarters seen once. The material sequenced was PBMCs. The receptor set was obtained from a man in his forties or fifties in good health and CMV-seronegative.

V and J are TRBV6-6 and TRBJ2-7; no firm D call. Germline CDR1 MNHNY, CDR2 SVGAGI (reference sequence). This CDR3 comprises 12 residues. V shed 5 bases and J shed 3 bases, with 8 bases lying between them. The CDR3 spells CASSEVGYEQYF. In DNA, the CDR3 is TGTGCCAGCAGTGAGGTAGGCTACGAGCAGTACTTC.

The chain couples TRBV7-2 to TRBJ1-4; 7 bases map to TRBD1. Unmatched junction bases numbered 10, after V lost 1 base and J lost 5 bases. This CDR3 is built from 17 residues. Germline V gene data show CDR1 as SGHTA and CDR2 as FQGNSA. The CDR3 sequence: CASSLGDSWVLNEKLFF. DNA of the CDR3: TGTGCCAGCAGCTTAGGGGACAGCTGGGTACTCAATGAAAAACTGTTTTTT.

This chain uses TRBV11-2 with TRBJ1-1; no definite D call. CDR1 and CDR2 from the germline V gene are SGHAT and FQNNGV. Trimming pared 2 bases from V and 8 bases from J, leaving 12 bases between. The CDR3 covers 13 residues. In nucleotides, the CDR3 is TGTGCCAGCAGCTTAAATTGGCGGGAAGAAGCTTTCTTT. Its translation: CASSLNWREEAFF.

The V gene is TRBV2, the J gene TRBJ2-5; TRBD2 matches 9 bases. CDR1 SNHLY and CDR2 FYNNEI come from the germline V gene. Trimming took 3 bases from V and 5 from J; bases not matched to a gene: 7. The CDR3 extends over 15 amino acids. CDR3 protein: CASSDRGSGSETQYF. In DNA, the CDR3 is TGTGCCAGCAGTGACAGAGGTAGCGGGAGTGAGACCCAGTACTTC.

The chain has TRBV9 and TRBJ1-1, with 12 positions matching TRBD1. The CDR3 covers 17 residues. Unmatched junction bases numbered 8, after V lost 0 bases and J lost 5 bases. Germline CDR1 and CDR2: SGDLS and YYNGEE. CDR3 nucleotide sequence: TGTGCCAGCAGCGTAGGAGGGACAGGGGGCTTGGTTACTGAAGCTTTCTTT. It is translated as CASSVGGTGGLVTEAFF.

The rearrangement uses TRBV10-3 and TRBJ1-3; D is perhaps TRBD1 (6 bases). CDR3 length equals 15 residues. Germline lookup yields CDR1 ENHRY and CDR2 SYGVKD. Trimming took off 0 bases at V and 2 bases at J, with 8 bases between the two ends. The DNA for the CDR3 is TGTGCCATCAGTGAGTCGAAGGGGGCTGGAAACACCATATATTTT. It codes for CAISESKGAGNTIYF.

J is TRBJ1-4 and V is TRBV19, with a tentative D call TRBD1 (6 bases). CDR1 LNHDA and CDR2 SQIVND come from the germline V gene (reference sequence). With 10 bases removed from V and 5 bases from J, the gap between germline ends came to 14 bases. There are 13 residues in the CDR3. The CDR3 is CATSQGSNEKLFF. The DNA of the CDR3 is TGTGCCACCTCACAGGGATCCAATGAAAAACTGTTTTTT.

This clone was detected once. This rearrangement joins TRBV18 to TRBJ2-1; 9 bases are shared with TRBD2. The ends lost 2 bases at V and 5 bases at J; junction bases unmatched: 4. CDR1 is KGHSH and CDR2 is LQKENI in the germline V gene. This CDR3 spans 15 amino acids. The CDR3 coding sequence is TGTGCCAGCTCACCAAAGCGGGAGGTTGACAATGAGCAGTTCTTC. This translates into CASSPKREVDNEQFF.

The genes are TRBV18 and TRBJ1-3; D unclear. The CDR3 totals 14 residues. V lost 2 bases and J 3 bases, leaving 8 bases between the germline ends. Germline CDR1 is KGHSH and CDR2 is LQKENI. CDR3 nucleotide sequence: TGTGCCAGCTCACCAGTGAACGGTGGAAACACCATATATTTT. Protein: CASSPVNGGNTIYF.

CDR3 residues: CASSLASGGAYEQYF. The CDR3 coding sequence is TGCGCCAGCAGCTTGGCGAGCGGAGGCGCCTACGAGCAGTACTTC. V gene TRBV5-1 combines with J gene TRBJ2-7, with D possibly being TRBD2 (5 bases). The CDR3 consists of 15 residues. With 0 bases removed from V and 2 bases from J, the gap between germline ends came to 12 bases. CDR1 is SGHRS and CDR2 is YFSETQ in the germline V gene. The full variable domain, completed using reference TRBV5-1 and TRBJ2-7, is KAGVTQTPRYLIKTRGQQVTLSCSPISGHRSVSWYQQTPGQGLQFLFEYFSETQRNKGNFPGRFSGRQFSNSRSEMNVSTLELGDSALYLCASSLASGGAYEQYFGPGTRLTVT.

CDR3 loop: CASSENRGSGANVLTF. The CDR3 DNA sequence: TGTGCCAGCAGTGAAAACAGGGGCTCTGGGGCCAACGTCCTGACTTTC. The V and J genes are TRBV6-1 and TRBJ2-6; 7 bases align to TRBD1. V shed 2 bases, J shed 0 bases, and the junction held 1 base outside the gene matches. Germline V gene sequence: CDR1 MNHNS, CDR2 SASEGT. This CDR3 is built from 16 residues.

The chain joins TRBV7-6 to TRBJ1-6, with 12 bases that match TRBD1. CDR3 length: 15 residues. The V gene's germline CDR1 is SGHVS and CDR2 FNYEAQ. J was trimmed by 7 bases and V by 4 bases; bases with no gene match: 2. For the CDR3, the DNA is TGTGCCAGCAGCTGGGGACAGGGGGCGAATTCACCCCTCCACTTT. Amino acids: CASSWGQGANSPLHF. The full variable domain, with the rest looked up from reference TRBV7-6 and TRBJ1-6, is GAGVSQSPRYKVTKRGQDVALRCDPISGHVSLYWYRQALGQGPEFLTYFNYEAQQDKSGLPNDRFSAERPEGSISTLTIQRTEQRDSAMYRCASSWGQGANSPLHFGNGTRLTVT.

The chain joins TRBV9 to TRBJ1-6; 8 bases are a match to TRBD1. J was trimmed by 7 bases and V by 3 bases; bases with no gene match: 3. Germline V lookup: CDR1 SGDLS, CDR2 YYNGEE. The length of the CDR3 is 14 residues. This CDR3 reads CASSGTGGNSPLHF. The CDR3 DNA sequence: TGTGCCAGCAGCGGAACAGGGGGGAATTCACCCCTCCACTTT.

The V call is TRBV4-3, the J call TRBJ1-2; 11 nucleotides agree with TRBD1. Germline V gene sequence: CDR1 LGHNA, CDR2 YSLEER. This CDR3 region has 14 residues. V lost 3 bases to trimming and J lost 7 bases; unmatched junction nucleotides: 4. CDR3 protein: CASSHGQGAGGYTF. The CDR3 coding sequence is TGCGCCAGCAGCCATGGACAGGGGGCCGGTGGCTACACCTTC.

The chain couples TRBV19 to TRBJ2-5, with D unclear. With 3 bases removed from V and 2 bases from J, the gap between germline ends came to 16 bases. From germline, CDR1 is LNHDA and CDR2 SQIVND (reference sequence). This CDR3 is 16 amino acids long. CDR3: CASSIRKSGMQETQYF. The CDR3 DNA reads as TGTGCCAGTAGTATCCGCAAATCCGGTATGCAAGAGACCCAGTACTTC.

The chain carries TRBV11-2 and TRBJ2-7; 9 positions match TRBD2. Trimming removed 0 bases from V and 2 bases from J; junction bases left unmatched: 2. The CDR3 totals 15 residues. The germline V gene has CDR1 SGHAT and CDR2 FQNNGV. In nucleotides, the CDR3 is TGTGCCAGCAGCTTAGAGAGCGGGGGGACCTACGAGCAGTACTTC. It encodes CASSLESGGTYEQYF. Together with reference TRBV11-2 and TRBJ2-7, the CDR3 gives the full variable domain: EAGVAQSPRYKIIEKRQSVAFWCNPISGHATLYWYQQILGQGPKLLIQFQNNGVVDDSQLPKDRFSAERLKGVDSTLKIQPAKLEDSAVYLCASSLESGGTYEQYFGPGTRLTVT.

The J gene is TRBJ2-7, the V gene TRBV19, with 10 bases aligning to TRBD2. Germline-derived CDR1 and CDR2 are LNHDA and SQIVND (reference sequence). Trimming at V came to 3 bases and at J to 3 bases, leaving 5 bases not matched to a gene. The CDR3 totals 15 residues. In nucleotides, the CDR3 is TGTGCCAGTAGTATCCCTAGCGGGAGAGGCTACGAGCAGTACTTC. Translating gives CASSIPSGRGYEQYF.

The CDR3 sequence is CASSSTGTGGADYGYTF. The CDR3 DNA follows: TGCGCCAGCAGCTCCACCGGGACAGGGGGCGCGGACTATGGCTACACCTTC. This chain uses TRBV5-1 with TRBJ1-2, with 12 bases fitting TRBD1. The germline V gene has CDR1 SGHRS and CDR2 YFSETQ. With 3 bases clipped from V and 3 bases from J, the junction kept 9 bases outside the gene matches. The CDR3 is 17 amino acids.

Worth noting for this clone: The sample carries other DNA sequences with the same CDR3. The chain carries TRBV6-5 and TRBJ2-2; TRBD1 matches 9 bases. Per germline, CDR1 MNHEY and CDR2 SVGAGI. CDR3 length equals 13 residues. With V trimmed by 7 bases and J by 7 bases, 4 bases remained unmatched. The CDR3 here is CASTQGALGELFF. CDR3 DNA sequence: TGTGCCAGCACACAGGGGGCTCTCGGGGAGCTGTTTTTT.

The V gene is TRBV30, the J gene TRBJ1-1; tentatively, D is TRBD1 (5 bases). The CDR3 length is 14 residues. Germline V gene sequence: CDR1 GTSNPN, CDR2 SVGIG (reference sequence). Trimming shortened V by 1 base and J by 10 bases, and 19 bases separated the two germline ends. The CDR3 reads CAWSARGVGIVAFF. CDR3 coding DNA: TGTGCCTGGAGTGCGCGGGGCGTTGGCATTGTAGCTTTCTTT.

The gene calls are TRBV4-1 and TRBJ1-2; TRBD1 might be the D (5 bases). Trimming took 0 bases from V and 7 from J, leaving 12 bases between them. The CDR3 totals 14 residues. The V gene's germline CDR1 is MGHRA and CDR2 YSYEKL. The CDR3 DNA is TGCGCCAGCAGCCAAGAAACAGGATTGGGTGGCTACACCTTC. It specifies CASSQETGLGGYTF.

V and J are TRBV18 and TRBJ2-2; D is perhaps TRBD1 (5 bases). In germline, CDR1 is KGHSH, CDR2 LQKENI. The V end was cut by 8 bases, the J end by 2 bases, with 12 bases between. The CDR3 runs 14 residues. CDR3 sequence reads: CASGRTPNTGELFF. As DNA, the CDR3 is TGTGCCAGCGGGCGGACACCAAACACCGGGGAGCTGTTTTTT.

V is TRBV5-1 and J is TRBJ1-1; the D is unclear. The germline CDR1 and CDR2 sequences are SGHRS and YFSETQ. The CDR3 is 13 amino acids. V was cut by 4 bases and J by 3 bases, with 10 bases left in between. The CDR3 DNA sequence: TGCGCCAGCAGCCCCGCCGGTTACACTGAAGCTTTCTTT. Amino acids: CASSPAGYTEAFF.

The chain combines TRBV2 with TRBJ1-2, with D unresolved. CDR3 length: 11 amino acids. The V gene's germline CDR1 is SNHLY and CDR2 FYNNEI. The ends were cut back, 3 bases at V and 7 bases at J, with 6 bases in the middle. CDR3 nucleotides: TGTGCCAGCAGTGAGGCGGGTGGCTACACCTTC. This gives the protein CASSEAGGYTF.

The J gene is TRBJ2-2, the V gene TRBV15; no firm D call. The CDR3 runs 13 residues. With 0 bases removed from V and 9 bases from J, the gap between germline ends came to 8 bases. CDR1 LNHNV and CDR2 YYDKDF come from the germline V gene (reference sequence). CDR3 loop: CATSRDEVRELFF. The CDR3, as DNA: TGTGCCACCAGCAGAGATGAGGTCAGGGAGCTGTTTTTT.

The rearrangement joins TRBV12-5 to TRBJ2-3; 11 nucleotides match TRBD2. Trimming removed 1 base from V and 4 bases from J; junction bases left unmatched: 16. CDR3 size: 20 residues. The germline V gene encodes CDR1 LGHNT and CDR2 FRNRAP. This CDR3 reads CASGLALAGGTITPPDTQYF. In DNA, the CDR3 is TGTGCTAGTGGTTTGGCCCTAGCGGGAGGAACCATAACTCCACCAGATACGCAGTATTTT.

A remark on this clone: Sequence at one end of the junction differs from germline and may be a read error. The chain links TRBV7-9 to TRBJ2-3; unclear D gene. The CDR3 sequence is 13 residues long. Germline values: CDR1 SEHNR, CDR2 FQNEAQ (reference sequence). For the CDR3, the DNA is TGTTCCAGCAGCCCCCGGGTGTCAGATACGCAGTATTTT. It is translated as CSSSPRVSDTQYF.

The rearrangement uses TRBV6-5 and TRBJ1-5; D unclear. Germline V gives CDR1 MNHEY, CDR2 SVGAGI. The V and J ends lost 0 bases and 4 bases respectively, with 7 bases between them. This CDR3 has 14 residues. The CDR3 here is CASSYSNGNQPQHF. CDR3 bases: TGTGCCAGCAGTTACTCGAACGGGAATCAGCCCCAGCATTTT.

This sequence joins TRBV6-6 and TRBJ2-7; D gene ambiguous. In germline, CDR1 is MNHNY, CDR2 SVGAGI (reference sequence). The CDR3 contains 11 residues. Trimming cost V 2 bases and J 6 bases, with 5 bases left between them. This chain's CDR3 is CASSYTGEQYF. The CDR3 DNA follows: TGTGCCAGCAGTTACACGGGCGAGCAGTACTTC.

The chain employs TRBV7-2 and TRBJ2-3; the match to TRBD2 covers 13 bases. This CDR3 is built from 17 residues. CDR1 SGHTA and CDR2 FQGNSA come from the germline V gene. With V trimmed by 2 bases and J by 1 base, 3 bases remained unmatched. CDR3 DNA: TGTGCCAGCAGCTTAACTAGCGGGGGGGCGGGCACAGATACGCAGTATTTT. Translation: CASSLTSGGAGTDTQYF.

This clone showed up just a few times. J is TRBJ2-1 and V is TRBV19, with 9 bases matching TRBD2. The germline V gene has CDR1 LNHDA and CDR2 SQIVND (reference sequence). Trimming took 5 bases from V and 11 from J; bases not matched to a gene: 10. This CDR3 has 14 amino acids. The CDR3 DNA follows: TGTGCCAGTAGTCGGTCAGCGGGGGGTCGACAGCAGTTCTTC. It yields the protein CASSRSAGGRQQFF.